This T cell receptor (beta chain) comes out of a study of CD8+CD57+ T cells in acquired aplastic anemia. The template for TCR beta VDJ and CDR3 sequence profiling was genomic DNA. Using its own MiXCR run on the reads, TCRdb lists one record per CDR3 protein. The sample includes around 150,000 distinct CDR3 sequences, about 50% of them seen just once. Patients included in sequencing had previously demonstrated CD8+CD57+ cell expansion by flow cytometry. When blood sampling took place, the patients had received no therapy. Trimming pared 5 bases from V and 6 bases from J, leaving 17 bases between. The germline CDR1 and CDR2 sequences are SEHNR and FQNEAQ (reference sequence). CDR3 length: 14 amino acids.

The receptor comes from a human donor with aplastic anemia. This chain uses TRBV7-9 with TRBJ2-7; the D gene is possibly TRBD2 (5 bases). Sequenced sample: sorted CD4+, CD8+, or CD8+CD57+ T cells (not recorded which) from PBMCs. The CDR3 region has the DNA TGTGCCAGCAGCCGGTCGGACGGGAAGCTCGAGCAGTACTTC. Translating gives CASSRSDGKLEQYF. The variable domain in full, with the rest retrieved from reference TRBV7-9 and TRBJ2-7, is DTGVSQNPRHKITKRGQNVTFRCDPISEHNRLYWYRQTLGQGPEFLTYFQNEAQLEKSRLLSDRFSAERPKGSFSTLEIQRTEQGDSAMYLCASSRSDGKLEQYFGPGTRLTVT.